This T cell receptor beta chain came from a study of blood T cell repertoires in COVID-19. CDR1 is LGHDT, CDR2 YNNKEL, per germline (reference sequence). V gave up 4 bases and J gave up 1 base, with 8 bases separating them. This CDR3 has 15 amino acids. In the authors' methods: Reference gene primer amplification yielded estimated nucleated cell counts. Profiling relied on immunoSEQ multiplex PCR, and the TCRdb table lists in-frame clones only, not all of them. That table furnishes V, J and clone size, whereas the DNA furnished D and trimming. There are about 53,000 clones in the sample; 75% to 90% occur only once, and under 3.5% lies in the top ten.

The source is a man at least 80 years old with acute or convalescent COVID-19. The genes are TRBV3-1 (or the pseudogene TRBV3-2) and TRBJ1-6; maybe TRBD1 (5 bases). Sequencing used peripheral blood. This chain's CDR3 is CASSPRQSYNSPLHF. CDR3 sequence (DNA): TGTGCCAGCAGCCCCCGACAGTCCTATAATTCACCCCTCCACTTT.